Listed here are 19 T cell receptor beta chains from one sample, sequenced in a study of molecular identifiers for immune sequencing clone quantification. In TCRdb, the PCR reads were re-called with MiXCR into one record per CDR3 protein. Among about 40,000 distinct CDR3 sequences, roughly 20% were seen once, and the ten largest hold over 6%. The sample consisted of naive CD8+ T cells from blood, with Jurkat cell RNA spiked in. As for subset: FACS-sorted CD8+CD4-CCR7+CD45RA+ naive T cells. Source of these receptors: a human donor in good health. Some libraries in this study had Jurkat cell RNA spiked in.

On this clonotype itself: With a much larger clone just one base away, this may be a read error. The chain recombines TRBV5-1 with TRBJ2-5; 7 positions match TRBD2. V gave up 4 bases and J gave up 7 bases; unmatched junction bases: 7. Germline V CDR1 and CDR2: SGHRS, YFSETQ. CDR3 length equals 13 residues. DNA of the CDR3: TGCGCCAGCAGCCCAAGCGGGAAGGGGACCCAGTACTTC. It codes for CASSPSGKGTQYF.

This clonotype ranks as medium-sized. The rearrangement links TRBV20-1 to TRBJ1-5, with a possible D match to TRBD1 (5 bases). CDR3 length: 14 residues. Between the trimmed V and J ends, which lost 0 bases and 2 bases, there was a span of 8 bases. Germline V gene lookup returns CDR1 DFQATT and CDR2 SNEGSKA (reference sequence). The CDR3 sequence is CSARDLGGNQPQHF. In DNA, the CDR3 is TGCAGTGCTAGAGATCTAGGGGGCAATCAGCCCCAGCATTTT.

On this clonotype: One base away lies a much larger clone, so this may be a sequencing read error. The chain has TRBV6-6 and TRBJ2-5, with TRBD2 as a possible D gene (5 bases). V lost 11 bases, J lost 0 bases, and 10 bases lay in between. The CDR3 has 12 residues. The germline gives CDR1 MNHNY, CDR2 SVGAGI (reference sequence). This CDR3 is CAGGSNQETQYF. The CDR3 DNA sequence: TGTGCCGGCGGGTCGAACCAAGAGACCCAGTACTTC.

This clonotype was counted ten times or more. The genes are TRBV4-3 and TRBJ2-7; 8 bases match TRBD2. Germline trimming cut 2 bases from V and 2 bases from J; bases unmatched to any gene: 5. CDR3 length: 15 residues. The germline V gene has CDR1 LGHNA and CDR2 YSLEER. The CDR3 is CASSQTTSGAYEQYF. DNA for the CDR3: TGCGCCAGCAGCCAAACTACTAGCGGAGCCTACGAGCAGTACTTC.

About this clonotype itself: A clone one base away is much larger, so this may be a read error. The chain is built from TRBV4-2 and TRBJ2-2; 9 nucleotides agree with TRBD2. Germline V gene sequence: CDR1 LGHNA, CDR2 YNFKEQ. J was trimmed by 6 bases and V by 4 bases; bases with no gene match: 3. The CDR3 runs 14 residues. CDR3 residues: CASSLAGVAGELFF. Here the CDR3 DNA reads TGTGCCAGCAGCCTAGCGGGAGTCGCCGGGGAGCTGTTTTTT.

This clonotype was detected many times. The chain has TRBV6-2 or TRBV6-3 and TRBJ2-5; TRBD1 aligns across 7 bases. With V trimmed by 0 bases and J by 5 bases, 6 bases remained unmatched. The germline V gene encodes CDR1 MNHEY and CDR2 SVGEGT. The length of the CDR3 is 15 residues. The CDR3 reads CASSYSTRGLETQYF. CDR3 DNA sequence: TGTGCCAGCAGTTACTCGACAAGGGGGCTGGAGACCCAGTACTTC.

This clonotype was observed at least ten times. The chain couples TRBV27 to TRBJ2-7; 7 nucleotides line up with TRBD2. Germline V gives CDR1 MNHEY, CDR2 SMNVEV (reference sequence). V was pared by 3 bases and J by 2 bases, with 4 bases of the junction left unmatched. The CDR3 runs 14 residues. This CDR3 is CASSFATSAYEQYF. CDR3 in DNA: TGTGCCAGCAGTTTTGCAACTAGCGCCTACGAGCAGTACTTC.

In this sample, this clonotype is medium-sized. V and J are TRBV24-1 and TRBJ2-5; D unclear. This CDR3 is built from 17 residues. Per the germline V gene, CDR1 is KGHDR and CDR2 is SFDVKD. Trimming took off 6 bases at V and 0 bases at J, with 19 bases between the two ends. DNA of the CDR3: TGTGCCACCAGTAATGCGGTGGTAGTGGGGTACCAAGAGACCCAGTACTTC. Translation: CATSNAVVVGYQETQYF.

This clonotype was detected ten times or more. V usage is TRBV5-1 and J usage is TRBJ2-7, with D perhaps TRBD2 (5 bases). The CDR3 has 15 amino acids. Germline V gene data show CDR1 as SGHRS and CDR2 as YFSETQ. Deletions cut 2 bases from V and 4 bases from J, with 16 bases between. The CDR3 sequence: CASSFWRKNVYEQYF. The CDR3 DNA follows: TGCGCCAGCAGCTTTTGGAGGAAGAACGTGTACGAGCAGTACTTC. The full variable domain, with the rest looked up from reference TRBV5-1 and TRBJ2-7, is KAGVTQTPRYLIKTRGQQVTLSCSPISGHRSVSWYQQTPGQGLQFLFEYFSETQRNKGNFPGRFSGRQFSNSRSEMNVSTLELGDSALYLCASSFWRKNVYEQYFGPGTRLTVT.

This clonotype was detected ten times or more. The rearrangement joins TRBV4-3 to TRBJ2-7; D call uncertain. Trimming left V 5 bases short and J 6 bases short, with 17 bases between. Germline CDR1 is LGHNA and CDR2 is YSLEER. CDR3 size: 14 residues. The CDR3 loop reads CASSSHGGSGEQYF. The CDR3 DNA sequence: TGCGCCAGCAGCTCCCACGGCGGATCCGGCGAGCAGTACTTC.

Comments on this clonotype: This sequence may be a read error, since a much larger clone differs from it by one base. This rearrangement joins TRBV19 to TRBJ2-1, with D possibly being TRBD2 (5 bases). The CDR3 contains 15 residues. Germline CDR1 and CDR2: LNHDA and SQIVND (reference sequence). The CDR3 region has the DNA TGTGCCAGTAGTATCCGGGGAAGCTCCTCCAATGAGCAGTTCTTC. Protein sequence: CASSIRGSSSNEQFF.

This clonotype was observed many times. The chain links TRBV27 to TRBJ2-7; D possibly corresponds to TRBD1 (6 bases). Germline V gene data show CDR1 as MNHEY and CDR2 as SMNVEV (reference sequence). This CDR3 is built from 14 residues. Trimming left V 0 bases short and J 5 bases short, with 11 bases between. The CDR3 DNA is TGTGCCAGCAGTTTATCTCCCAGGGGAAACGAGCAGTACTTC. It is translated as CASSLSPRGNEQYF.

This clonotype was observed at least ten times. The chain links TRBV20-1 to TRBJ2-7; 9 bases agree with TRBD2. V trimming: 0 bases; J trimming: 4 bases; junction bases outside the gene matches: 4. The CDR3 has 14 residues. The germline V gene has CDR1 DFQATT and CDR2 SNEGSKA (reference sequence). The CDR3 sequence is CSARDSGRGYEQYF. In DNA, the CDR3 is TGCAGTGCTAGAGATAGCGGGAGAGGTTACGAGCAGTACTTC.

Ten or more counts support this clonotype. The V and J genes are TRBV29-1 and TRBJ2-7; no firm D call. Germline V gene lookup returns CDR1 SQVTM and CDR2 ANQGSEA. The CDR3 runs 11 residues. The V and J ends lost 1 base and 3 bases respectively, with 4 bases between them. The CDR3 coding sequence is TGCAGCGTTGAAGGGAACTACGAGCAGTACTTC. Its translation is CSVEGNYEQYF.

This clonotype was picked up a small number of times. This chain uses TRBV29-1 with TRBJ2-3; 13 bases agree with TRBD2. Germline V CDR1 and CDR2: SQVTM, ANQGSEA. V gave up 4 bases and J gave up 6 bases; unmatched junction bases: 7. The CDR3 is made up of 15 amino acids. For the CDR3, the DNA is TGCAGCGTTGTACTAGCGGGAGGGCTTATGGATACGCAGTATTTT. Encoded protein: CSVVLAGGLMDTQYF.

This clonotype was detected ten times or more. The rearrangement joins TRBV28 to TRBJ2-2; no reliable D call. The V gene lost 3 bases and the J gene lost 1 base, with 3 bases spanning the gap. The CDR3 length is 13 residues. The germline V gene has CDR1 MDHEN and CDR2 SYDVKM. CDR3 DNA: TGTGCCAGCAGTTTTCGGAACACCGGGGAGCTGTTTTTT. Protein product: CASSFRNTGELFF.

This clonotype was recorded at least ten times. The J gene is TRBJ1-1, the V gene TRBV4-3, with TRBD1 as a possible D gene (5 bases). There are 13 residues in the CDR3. The V end was cut by 0 bases, the J end by 6 bases, with 8 bases between. Germline V lookup: CDR1 LGHNA, CDR2 YSLEER. The CDR3 DNA reads TGCGCCAGCAGCCAAGATGGGGGGGCTGAAGCTTTCTTT. Amino acids: CASSQDGGAEAFF.

V gene TRBV19 combines with J gene TRBJ2-7; 7 bases fit TRBD2. The CDR3 totals 13 residues. Germline CDR1 LNHDA, CDR2 SQIVND (reference sequence). The V segment lost 10 bases and the J segment 3 bases; nucleotides outside the gene matches: 9. In DNA form, the CDR3 reads TGTGCCACCCTCCTAGCGGACCTCTACGAGCAGTACTTC. Residues: CATLLADLYEQYF.

The V gene is TRBV12-3 or TRBV12-4, the J gene TRBJ2-2; D might be TRBD1 (5 bases). The CDR3 is made up of 14 amino acids. V lost 11 bases, J lost 1 base, and 14 bases lay in between. The CDR3 spells CAVGRGGNTGELFF. The DNA for the CDR3 is TGTGCCGTTGGTAGGGGCGGGAACACCGGGGAGCTGTTTTTT.